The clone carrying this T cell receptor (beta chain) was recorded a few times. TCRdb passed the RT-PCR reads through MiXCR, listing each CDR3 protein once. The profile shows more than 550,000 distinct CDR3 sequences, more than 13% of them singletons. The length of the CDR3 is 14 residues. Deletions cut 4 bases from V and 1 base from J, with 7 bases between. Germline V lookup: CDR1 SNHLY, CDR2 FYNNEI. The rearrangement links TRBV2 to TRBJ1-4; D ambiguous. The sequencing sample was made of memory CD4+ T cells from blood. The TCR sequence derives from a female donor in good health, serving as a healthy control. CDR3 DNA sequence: TGTGCCAGCAGTGCCGGCTTAACTAATGAAAAACTGTTTTTT. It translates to CASSAGLTNEKLFF.